The source of this T cell receptor beta chain is a study of early T cells in non-severe SARS-CoV-2 infection. Overall study: Alpha and beta chains were unpaired, from unsorted whole-blood bulk RNA.

This CDR3 is 13 amino acids long. The germline V gene encodes CDR1 SSHAT and CDR2 FNYEAQ (reference sequence). Study-level points and caveats: Missing private and CD4 specificities, VDJdb matching favored anti-spike CD8 responses.

Each cDNA molecule carried a unique molecular identifier. TCRdb re-analysed the 5' RACE reads in MiXCR, keeping a single row per CDR3 protein. Seen here are roughly 57,000 distinct CDR3 sequences, around 13% observed once, and the top ten hold roughly 9.3%. A word on this clonotype: Its antigen remains unknown. A junction end diverges from the germline sequence, so it may reflect a read error.

The rearrangement links TRBV7-7 to TRBJ2-1; 8 nucleotides match TRBD2. The material was whole blood, obtained at baseline. The sequence came from an adult who was a healthcare worker with PCR-confirmed SARS-CoV-2 infection or an uninfected control (not recorded which). In DNA, the CDR3 is TGTGCTAGCAGCTTTTCGGGAGGGAATGAGCAGTTCTTC. Amino acids: CASSFSGGNEQFF.